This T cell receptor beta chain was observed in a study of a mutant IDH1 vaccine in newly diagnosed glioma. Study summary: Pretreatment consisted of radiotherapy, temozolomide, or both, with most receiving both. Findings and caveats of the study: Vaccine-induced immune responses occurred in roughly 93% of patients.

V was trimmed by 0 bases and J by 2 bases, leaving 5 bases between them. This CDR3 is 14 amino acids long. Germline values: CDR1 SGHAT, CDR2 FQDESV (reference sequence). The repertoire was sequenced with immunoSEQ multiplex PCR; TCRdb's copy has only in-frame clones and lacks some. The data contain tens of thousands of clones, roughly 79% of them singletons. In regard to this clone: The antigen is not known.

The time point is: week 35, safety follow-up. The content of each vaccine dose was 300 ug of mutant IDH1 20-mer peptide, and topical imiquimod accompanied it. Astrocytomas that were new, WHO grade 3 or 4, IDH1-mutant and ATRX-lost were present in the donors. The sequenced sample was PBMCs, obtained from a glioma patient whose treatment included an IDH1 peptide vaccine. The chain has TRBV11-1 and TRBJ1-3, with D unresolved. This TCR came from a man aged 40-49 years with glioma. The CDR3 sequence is CASSLAMPGNTIYF. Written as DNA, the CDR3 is TGTGCCAGCAGCTTAGCCATGCCTGGAAACACCATATATTTT.